These 3 T cell receptor beta chains originate from one sample sequenced in a study of blood T cells in healthy people across ages. Then a second PCR, running roughly 7 to 11 cycles, was carried out with a sample-barcoded 5' primer and a J-beta primer mix. TCRdb processed the 5' RACE reads anew with MiXCR; each CDR3 protein has one entry. The data show about 1,400,000 distinct CDR3 sequences, around two fifths seen once. The specimen was blood. These receptors all stem from a woman aged 18-29 years in good health.

In its sample, this clonotype was seen many times. The chain carries TRBV6-5 and TRBJ2-1; TRBD1 is a possible D gene (6 bases). Germline-derived CDR1 and CDR2 are MNHEY and SVGAGI. Deletions cut 4 bases from V and 0 bases from J, with 7 bases between. This CDR3 is 14 amino acids long. The CDR3 DNA sequence: TGTGCCAGCAGTTCGGACAGCTCCTACAATGAGCAGTTCTTC. It is translated as CASSSDSSYNEQFF.

The chain carries TRBV11-2 and TRBJ2-1; D uncertain. Trimming took off 1 base at V and 0 bases at J, with 19 bases between the two ends. The CDR3 runs 19 residues. Per the germline V gene, CDR1 is SGHAT and CDR2 is FQNNGV. CDR3 protein: CASSLVLGYSLRSYNEQFF. CDR3 DNA: TGTGCCAGCAGCTTAGTATTGGGCTACTCATTACGCTCCTACAATGAGCAGTTCTTC.

This clonotype was seen a few times. J is TRBJ1-2 and V is TRBV14; 12 bases match TRBD1. The CDR3 is 12 residues long. Germline CDR1 reads SGHDN; CDR2 reads FVKESK. V dropped 8 bases and J dropped 7; count of bases not matched to a gene: 2. The CDR3 loop reads CASGTGGGGYTF. The CDR3 DNA follows: TGTGCCAGCGGGACAGGGGGCGGTGGCTACACCTTC.